This entry lists 15 T cell receptor beta chains sequenced from one sample in a study of response to subunit inactivated influenza vaccine. TCRdb used MiXCR to reprocess the RT-PCR reads, holding one entry per CDR3 protein. The repertoire holds about 570,000 distinct CDR3 sequences, with approximately 10% as singletons. These sequences were also reported in another study, on T cells expressing NK-cell markers. As that report states: Generation of TCR beta cDNA was performed by 5'RACE template switching incorporating UMIs.

The sample here was PBMCs from blood, taken on the day of vaccination. These receptors were obtained from a man aged 50-59 years who received an inactivated influenza vaccine.

This clonotype was detected many times. The V and J genes are TRBV20-1 and TRBJ2-6; D is unclear. V lost 7 bases to trimming and J lost 0 bases, with 4 bases between them. Germline V gene sequence: CDR1 DFQATT, CDR2 SNEGSKA (reference sequence). The CDR3 totals 12 residues. CDR3 sequence: CSGNSGANVLTF. The CDR3 DNA sequence: TGCAGTGGGAACTCTGGGGCCAACGTCCTGACTTTC.

This sequence joins TRBV9 and TRBJ2-3; no reliable D call. The germline V gene has CDR1 SGDLS and CDR2 YYNGEE. V gave up 0 bases and J gave up 0 bases, with 11 bases separating them. The length of the CDR3 is 16 residues. CDR3 DNA: TGTGCCAGCAGCGTAGGGGTAGCAGCTAGCACAGATACGCAGTATTTT. It translates to CASSVGVAASTDTQYF.

This clonotype was recorded many times. This chain links TRBV6-1 with TRBJ1-1; D ambiguous. CDR1 and CDR2 (germline): MNHNS, SASEGT. This CDR3 region has 13 residues. The V gene lost 4 bases and the J gene lost 3 bases, with 9 bases spanning the gap. CDR3 loop: CASSADGDTEAFF. The CDR3 DNA sequence: TGTGCCAGCAGTGCCGACGGGGACACTGAAGCTTTCTTT.

The chain recombines TRBV9 with TRBJ2-1; the D is unclear. Germline lookup yields CDR1 SGDLS and CDR2 YYNGEE. V was clipped by 4 bases and J by 2 bases, with 13 bases between them. The CDR3 has 15 amino acids. CDR3 sequence: CASSPLVGTYNEQFF. For the CDR3, the DNA is TGTGCCAGCAGCCCGTTGGTTGGGACCTACAATGAGCAGTTCTTC.

A few counts support this clonotype. V is TRBV5-1 and J is TRBJ2-1, with TRBD2 matching 14 bases. Germline trimming cut 0 bases from V and 8 bases from J; bases unmatched to any gene: 4. CDR1 and CDR2 from the germline V gene are SGHRS and YFSETQ. The CDR3 loop spans 16 amino acids. The CDR3 DNA sequence: TGCGCCAGCAGCTTGGGACTAGCGGGAGGGCCGGATGAGCAGTTCTTC. This gives the protein CASSLGLAGGPDEQFF.

This clonotype was counted between two and nine times. This chain joins TRBV12-3 or TRBV12-4 and TRBJ2-7, with 7 bases matching TRBD2. The CDR3 is 14 residues long. V shed 1 base and J 4 bases; nucleotides not matched to a gene: 4. The CDR3 region is CASSLDGGIYEQYF. The DNA of the CDR3 is TGTGCCAGCAGTTTAGACGGGGGGATTTACGAGCAGTACTTC.

The J gene is TRBJ2-1, the V gene TRBV20-1, with D possibly being TRBD1 or TRBD2 (5 bases each). Trimming took 3 bases from V and 3 from J, leaving 12 bases between them. Germline values: CDR1 DFQATT, CDR2 SNEGSKA (reference sequence). CDR3 length equals 14 residues. The DNA of the CDR3 is TGCAGTGCTAGTATGGGGGTTCTCTACAATGAGCAGTTCTTC. Translating it yields CSASMGVLYNEQFF.

The table lists this clonotype with a few counts. The chain has TRBV6-2 or TRBV6-3 and TRBJ2-1; 7 positions agree with TRBD2. The CDR3 runs to 14 residues. Unmatched junction bases numbered 3, after V lost 4 bases and J lost 3 bases. Germline lookup yields CDR1 MNHEY and CDR2 SVGEGT. The CDR3 bases are TGTGCCAGCAGTTCCCGGGACTACTACAATGAGCAGTTCTTC. As protein: CASSSRDYYNEQFF.

V is TRBV6-8 and J is TRBJ2-7; TRBD1 is a possible D gene (6 bases). This CDR3 is built from 12 residues. The germline V and J ends were trimmed by 7 bases and 6 bases, with 13 bases remaining between them. Germline assignment: CDR1 MNHGY and CDR2 SAAAGT. The CDR3 DNA reads TGTGCCAGCATTCAGACAGGTCTCGAGCAGTACTTC. Its translation is CASIQTGLEQYF.

This rearrangement joins TRBV6-5 to TRBJ2-7; 9 positions match TRBD2. CDR3 length equals 16 residues. Germline CDR1 MNHEY, CDR2 SVGAGI. V trimming: 0 bases; J trimming: 3 bases; junction bases outside the gene matches: 6. CDR3 sequence: CASSYSETSGIYEQYF. The CDR3 DNA is TGTGCCAGCAGTTACTCTGAGACTAGCGGAATCTACGAGCAGTACTTC.

This clonotype has just a few counts. The chain couples TRBV20-1 to TRBJ2-1; D possibly matches TRBD1 or TRBD2 (5 bases each). Germline CDR1 is DFQATT and CDR2 is SNEGSKA (reference sequence). V dropped 0 bases and J dropped 6 bases, with 15 bases sitting between them. The CDR3 has 15 residues. The chain's CDR3 is CSARDVGASLNEQFF. In DNA, the CDR3 is TGCAGTGCTAGAGATGTCGGGGCTAGCCTCAATGAGCAGTTCTTC.

This clonotype was observed at least ten times. This rearrangement joins TRBV24-1 to TRBJ2-2, with a weak D call TRBD1 (5 bases). The V gene's germline CDR1 is KGHDR and CDR2 SFDVKD. V gave up 7 bases and J gave up 3 bases, with 23 bases separating them. There are 18 residues in the CDR3. As DNA, the CDR3 is TGTGCCACCAGCCCTAGGGAAGGAATAGGGGCGTACACCGGGGAGCTGTTTTTT. It specifies CATSPREGIGAYTGELFF.

This clonotype has a handful of counts. The rearrangement uses TRBV4-3 and TRBJ1-1; no firm D call. Germline-derived CDR1 and CDR2 are LGHNA and YSLEER. The CDR3 runs to 15 residues. Trimming removed 4 bases at V and 1 base at J, with 13 bases between. CDR3 in DNA: TGCGCCAGCAGCCTCTGGGCGGGCTCGAACACTGAAGCTTTCTTT. This translates into CASSLWAGSNTEAFF.

This clonotype came up a few times. V and J are TRBV5-1 and TRBJ2-5; 7 positions agree with TRBD1. The CDR3 has 14 amino acids. Trimming at V came to 5 bases and at J to 4 bases, leaving 8 bases not matched to a gene. Germline loops: CDR1 SGHRS, CDR2 YFSETQ. CDR3 DNA: TGCGCCAGCAGGCCCAGTAGACAGGGAGAGACCCAGTACTTC. It is translated as CASRPSRQGETQYF.

This clonotype was seen more than once but under ten times. The chain has TRBV15 and TRBJ2-7; perhaps TRBD2 as D (6 bases). Deletions cut 0 bases from V and 3 bases from J, with 9 bases between. Germline V gene sequence: CDR1 LNHNV, CDR2 YYDKDF (reference sequence). The CDR3 is made up of 14 amino acids. The DNA of the CDR3 is TGTGCCACCAGCAGAGATGTGGGGGGCTACGAGCAGTACTTC. This translates into CATSRDVGGYEQYF.